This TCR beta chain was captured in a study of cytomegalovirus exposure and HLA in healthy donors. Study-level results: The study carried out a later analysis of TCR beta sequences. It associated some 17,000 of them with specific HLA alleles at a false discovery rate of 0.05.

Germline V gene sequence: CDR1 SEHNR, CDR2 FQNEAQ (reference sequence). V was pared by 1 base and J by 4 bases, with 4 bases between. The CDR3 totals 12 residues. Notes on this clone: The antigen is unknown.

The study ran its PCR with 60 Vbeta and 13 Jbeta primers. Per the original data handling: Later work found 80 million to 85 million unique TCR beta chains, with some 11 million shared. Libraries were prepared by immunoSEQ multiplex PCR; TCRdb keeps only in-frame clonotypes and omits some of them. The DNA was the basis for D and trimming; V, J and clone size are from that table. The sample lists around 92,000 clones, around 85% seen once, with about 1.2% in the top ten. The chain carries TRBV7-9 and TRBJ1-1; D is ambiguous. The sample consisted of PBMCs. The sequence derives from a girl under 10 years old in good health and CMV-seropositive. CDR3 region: CASSLGITEAFF. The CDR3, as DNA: TGTGCCAGCAGCTTAGGTATCACTGAAGCTTTCTTT.